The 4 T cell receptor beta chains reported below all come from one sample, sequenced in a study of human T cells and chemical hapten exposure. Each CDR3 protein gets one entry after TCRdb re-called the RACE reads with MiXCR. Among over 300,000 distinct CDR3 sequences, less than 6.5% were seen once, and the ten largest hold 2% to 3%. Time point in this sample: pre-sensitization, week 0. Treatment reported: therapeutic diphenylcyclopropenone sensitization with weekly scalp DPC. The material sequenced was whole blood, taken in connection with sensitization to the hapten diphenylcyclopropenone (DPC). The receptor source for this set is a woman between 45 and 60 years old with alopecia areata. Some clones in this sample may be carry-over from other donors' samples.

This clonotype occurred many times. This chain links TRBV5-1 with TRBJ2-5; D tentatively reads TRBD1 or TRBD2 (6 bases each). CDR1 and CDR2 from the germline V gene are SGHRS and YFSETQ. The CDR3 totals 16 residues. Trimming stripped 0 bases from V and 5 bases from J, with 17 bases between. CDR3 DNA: TGCGCCAGCAGCTTGGCGCGGTGGGGGGCCGGTGAGACCCAGTACTTC. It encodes CASSLARWGAGETQYF.

CDR3: CASSSDRRSSYEQYF. The CDR3 DNA is TGTGCCAGCAGCTCCGACAGGCGAAGCTCCTACGAGCAGTACTTC. The V call is TRBV7-9, the J call TRBJ2-7, with D possibly matching TRBD1 (6 bases). Germline CDR1 and CDR2: SEHNR and FQNEAQ (reference sequence). The V gene lost 4 bases and the J gene lost 0 bases, with 13 bases spanning the gap. This CDR3 contains 15 residues.

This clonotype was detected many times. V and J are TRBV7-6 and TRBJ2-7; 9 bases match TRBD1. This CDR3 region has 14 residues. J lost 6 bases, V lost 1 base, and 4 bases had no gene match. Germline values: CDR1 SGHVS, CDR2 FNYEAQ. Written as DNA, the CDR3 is TGTGCCAGCAGCTTAGAGGGACAGGGAGCCGAGCAGTACTTC. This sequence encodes CASSLEGQGAEQYF. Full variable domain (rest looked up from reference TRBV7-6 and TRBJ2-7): GAGVSQSPRYKVTKRGQDVALRCDPISGHVSLYWYRQALGQGPEFLTYFNYEAQQDKSGLPNDRFSAERPEGSISTLTIQRTEQRDSAMYRCASSLEGQGAEQYFGPGTRLTVT.

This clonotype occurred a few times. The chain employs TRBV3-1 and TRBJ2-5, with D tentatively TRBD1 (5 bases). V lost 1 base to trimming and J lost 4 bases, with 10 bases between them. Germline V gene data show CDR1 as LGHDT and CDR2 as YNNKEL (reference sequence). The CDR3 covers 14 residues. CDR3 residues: CASSQGGWGETQYF. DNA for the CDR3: TGTGCCAGCAGCCAAGGGGGCTGGGGAGAGACCCAGTACTTC.